These 20 T cell receptor beta chains originate from one sample sequenced in a study of identical twins. TCRdb re-called the 5' RACE reads through MiXCR, storing one row per CDR3 protein. The table has about 890,000 distinct CDR3 sequences, approximately 13% seen once. These records were also assigned to another study, of yellow fever vaccine responses in identical twins.

The sequenced sample was PBMCs. These receptors were collected from a woman aged 18-35 years in good health.

This clonotype was counted between two and nine times. This chain links TRBV6-2 or TRBV6-3 with TRBJ2-5, with 11 bases aligning to TRBD2. This CDR3 has 17 residues. Trimming took 2 bases from V and 2 from J; bases not matched to a gene: 7. Germline-derived CDR1 and CDR2 are MNHEY and SVGEGT. This CDR3 is CASSYGIAGGFQETQYF. The CDR3 DNA reads TGTGCCAGCAGTTACGGGATAGCGGGAGGGTTTCAAGAGACCCAGTACTTC.

This clonotype came up a few times. This rearrangement joins TRBV19 to TRBJ2-7; D gene ambiguous. V was cut by 7 bases and J by 2 bases, with 18 bases left in between. Germline assignment: CDR1 LNHDA and CDR2 SQIVND (reference sequence). CDR3 length: 15 residues. The CDR3: CASTNRPGGTYEQYF. The CDR3 DNA is TGTGCCAGTACCAACCGGCCCGGCGGAACCTACGAGCAGTACTTC.

This clonotype was recorded at least ten times. CDR3 region: CSASRGTEAFF. The CDR3 DNA sequence: TGCAGTGCTAGTCGGGGCACTGAAGCTTTCTTT. The V and J genes are TRBV20-1 and TRBJ1-1; no definite D call. The CDR3 covers 11 residues. Trimming shortened V by 3 bases and J by 4 bases, and 6 bases separated the two germline ends. The germline V gene encodes CDR1 DFQATT and CDR2 SNEGSKA (reference sequence).

The sample holds a few counts of this clonotype. The V call is TRBV24-1, the J call TRBJ1-5; D remains unclear. With 9 bases removed from V and 3 bases from J, the gap between germline ends came to 11 bases. The CDR3 is 13 residues long. In germline, CDR1 is KGHDR, CDR2 SFDVKD. The CDR3 is CATAETNNQPQHF. CDR3 DNA: TGTGCCACCGCTGAGACAAACAATCAGCCCCAGCATTTT.

This clonotype has a single count. CDR3 amino acids: CASNQGYSGRVDEQFF. Here the CDR3 DNA reads TGTGCCAGCAATCAAGGGTATAGCGGGAGGGTGGATGAGCAGTTCTTC. The rearrangement links TRBV2 to TRBJ2-1, with 11 bases lining up with TRBD2. V was clipped by 7 bases and J by 8 bases; unmatched bases: 13. The germline V gene encodes CDR1 SNHLY and CDR2 FYNNEI. This CDR3 region has 16 residues.

This clonotype was recorded a few times. This chain links TRBV7-2 with TRBJ2-1; 12 nucleotides match TRBD2. Trimming removed 7 bases from V and 5 bases from J; junction bases left unmatched: 6. Germline CDR1 is SGHTA and CDR2 is FQGNSA. CDR3 length: 15 residues. For the CDR3, the DNA is TGTGCCAGCATCCGGACTAGCGGGAATCACAATGAGCAGTTCTTC. Its protein is CASIRTSGNHNEQFF.

The chain couples TRBV2 to TRBJ2-1, with D maybe TRBD2 (6 bases). Trimming took 6 bases from V and 7 from J, leaving 13 bases between them. The CDR3 runs 13 residues. Germline values: CDR1 SNHLY, CDR2 FYNNEI. In nucleotides, the CDR3 is TGTGCCAGCAGCGGGACTCAATGGAATGAGCAGTTCTTC. This gives the protein CASSGTQWNEQFF.

This clonotype showed up many times. The chain carries TRBV5-1 and TRBJ2-5; the match to TRBD1 covers 7 bases. The germline CDR1 and CDR2 sequences are SGHRS and YFSETQ. CDR3 size: 14 residues. J lost 1 base, V lost 2 bases, and 2 bases had no gene match. CDR3 protein: CASSLPGGQETQYF. CDR3 nucleotide sequence: TGCGCCAGCAGCTTACCAGGGGGCCAAGAGACCCAGTACTTC.

This clonotype occurred a few times. V and J are TRBV20-1 and TRBJ2-1, with 9 bases aligning to TRBD2. There are 17 residues in the CDR3. Germline V CDR1 and CDR2: DFQATT, SNEGSKA (reference sequence). Germline trimming cut 0 bases from V and 6 bases from J; bases unmatched to any gene: 12. The CDR3 here is CSARDGGGAGGPNEQFF. The CDR3 nucleotides read TGCAGTGCTAGAGATGGGGGTGGGGCGGGAGGGCCCAATGAGCAGTTCTTC.

The table lists this clonotype with many counts. The J gene is TRBJ1-1, the V gene TRBV4-1; 11 positions agree with TRBD1. Germline V gene sequence: CDR1 MGHRA, CDR2 YSYEKL. The junction had 5 bases not matched to a gene; V was cut back by 0 bases and J by 5 bases. This CDR3 contains 16 residues. CDR3 residues: CASSQEGTGGDTEAFF. In DNA form, the CDR3 reads TGCGCCAGCAGCCAAGAAGGGACAGGGGGGGATACTGAAGCTTTCTTT.

This clonotype was found a few times. The chain joins TRBV20-1 to TRBJ1-1, with D perhaps matching TRBD1 (6 bases). V shed 6 bases and J shed 1 base, with 12 bases lying between them. This CDR3 contains 13 residues. CDR1 is DFQATT, CDR2 SNEGSKA, per germline (reference sequence). CDR3 coding DNA: TGCAGTGCCCCCCGAGGGGGGAACACTGAAGCTTTCTTT. Translation gives CSAPRGGNTEAFF.

This clonotype appeared many times. The rearrangement uses TRBV10-3 and TRBJ2-1; TRBD2 matches 16 bases. The CDR3 has 17 amino acids. Germline CDR1 and CDR2: ENHRY and SYGVKD. V dropped 1 base and J dropped 8; count of bases not matched to a gene: 5. As DNA, the CDR3 is TGTGCCATCAGTGAGTTGGGACTAGCGGGGGGGCCTGATGAGCAGTTCTTC. The encoded protein is CAISELGLAGGPDEQFF.

V usage is TRBV20-1 and J usage is TRBJ2-5; TRBD2 aligns across 10 bases. Germline V gene sequence: CDR1 DFQATT, CDR2 SNEGSKA (reference sequence). The CDR3 sequence is 16 residues long. Germline trimming cut 3 bases from V and 1 base from J; bases unmatched to any gene: 8. The chain's CDR3 is CSASSPSGGAQETQYF. In DNA, the CDR3 is TGCAGTGCTAGCTCTCCTAGCGGGGGAGCCCAAGAGACCCAGTACTTC.

This clonotype came up many times. V and J are TRBV27 and TRBJ2-2, with D perhaps being TRBD1 or TRBD2 (5 bases each). Germline V gives CDR1 MNHEY, CDR2 SMNVEV (reference sequence). The CDR3 spans 15 residues. Trimming removed 5 bases from V and 4 bases from J, with 14 bases in between. The DNA of the CDR3 is TGTGCCAGCAGTACAAGGGGAGAGAGCACCGGGGAGCTGTTTTTT. Translation gives CASSTRGESTGELFF.

This chain joins TRBV10-3 and TRBJ2-7; D is possibly TRBD2 (6 bases). CDR1 and CDR2 (germline): ENHRY, SYGVKD. The CDR3 is 16 residues long. Trimming removed 4 bases at V and 5 bases at J, with 21 bases between. CDR3 sequence: CAISAQGTPTFHEQYF. CDR3 nucleotides: TGTGCCATCAGTGCCCAAGGGACTCCCACTTTCCACGAGCAGTACTTC.

This clonotype came up a few times. This chain connects TRBV6-5 to TRBJ1-2, with D perhaps TRBD1 (5 bases). Between the trimmed V and J ends, which lost 2 bases and 6 bases, there was a span of 13 bases. The CDR3 runs to 14 residues. Germline V lookup: CDR1 MNHEY, CDR2 SVGAGI. This CDR3 is CASSYVPGTHGYTF. CDR3 sequence (DNA): TGTGCCAGCAGTTACGTTCCGGGGACCCATGGCTACACCTTC.

This chain joins TRBV20-1 and TRBJ1-2; no clear D. The CDR3 is made up of 12 amino acids. V gave up 2 bases and J gave up 2 bases, with 6 bases separating them. Per the germline V gene, CDR1 is DFQATT and CDR2 is SNEGSKA (reference sequence). Here the CDR3 reads CSARPENYGYTF. CDR3 DNA: TGCAGTGCTAGACCAGAAAACTATGGCTACACCTTC.

This CDR3 is CSARGLGSADGQPQHF. The CDR3 DNA reads as TGCAGTGCTAGAGGCTTGGGCAGCGCCGATGGTCAGCCCCAGCATTTT. This chain connects TRBV20-1 to TRBJ1-5; D is ambiguous. From germline, CDR1 is DFQATT and CDR2 SNEGSKA (reference sequence). The CDR3 totals 16 residues. Trimming removed 1 base from V and 6 bases from J, with 19 bases in between.

The V and J genes are TRBV3-1 and TRBJ2-2, with D possibly being TRBD2 (5 bases). CDR1 is LGHDT, CDR2 YNNKEL, per germline (reference sequence). This CDR3 comprises 14 residues. Trimming took off 4 bases at V and 6 bases at J, with 12 bases between the two ends. The chain's CDR3 is CASSPRTVSGELFF. The CDR3 bases are TGTGCCAGCAGCCCCCGGACTGTATCCGGGGAGCTGTTTTTT.

The rearrangement uses TRBV14 and TRBJ1-1, with D uncertain. The CDR3 is 17 residues long. Germline loops: CDR1 SGHDN, CDR2 FVKESK. V was pared by 0 bases and J by 5 bases, with 19 bases between. The CDR3 reads CASSQDLWSRLGTEAFF. CDR3 bases: TGTGCCAGCAGCCAAGATTTGTGGTCGAGGCTGGGGACTGAAGCTTTCTTT.